The clone carrying this TCR beta chain was found a few times. This entry is derived from a study of cytomegalovirus exposure and HLA in healthy donors. The V end was cut by 8 bases, the J end by 5 bases, with 16 bases between. The CDR3 extends over 13 amino acids. Germline-derived CDR1 and CDR2 are MNHEY and SVGAGI. Measured with immunoSEQ multiplex PCR; TCRdb has only the in-frame clones, and not every one. The sample yields around 130,000 clones, around nine tenths seen once. The sequencing sample was made of PBMCs. The origin of this receptor is a man younger than 45 in good health and CMV-seronegative. This chain uses TRBV6-5 with TRBJ2-7, with a weak D call TRBD1 (5 bases). The CDR3 sequence is CASFGQGSHEQYF. As DNA, the CDR3 is TGTGCCAGCTTCGGACAAGGGTCCCACGAGCAGTACTTC.